These 25 T cell receptor beta chains came from one sample sequenced in a study of T cells in Graves' hyperthyroidism and ophthalmopathy (dated by TCRdb to the late 2010s). Libraries were made using multiplex PCR. For sequencing, an Illumina HiSeq 2000 was employed. The TCR beta CDR3 regions were amplified from RNA transcripts. The TCR CDR3 was subjected to a first round of RT-PCR using the HTBI primer set and the Qiagen OneStep RT-PCR kit. TCRdb ran its own pipeline on the public reads, namely fastp trimming at Q25 and MiXCR clone calling, and kept in-frame beta chains. Every CDR3 protein is listed once, alongside the most common genes and DNA of its rows. The table for this sample lists 650,000 to 750,000 distinct CDR3 sequences; approximately 14% of them were counted only once. Approximately 10% of the sample is held by the ten biggest clonotypes. Sequenced sample: blood. The receptors stem from a woman aged 18-29 years with Graves' hyperthyroidism.

This clonotype has ten or more counts. The genes are TRBV6-2 or TRBV6-3 and TRBJ2-7; weak D call: TRBD1 (5 bases). The length of the CDR3 is 16 residues. The germline V gene has CDR1 MNHEY and CDR2 SVGEGT. V lost 0 bases and J lost 2, with 14 bases in between. The CDR3 region has the DNA TGTGCCAGCAGTTACTCGTACAGGTTCGGAGCCTACGAGCAGTACTTC. It encodes CASSYSYRFGAYEQYF.

The chain couples TRBV15 to TRBJ1-3; no clear D. Germline V gene data show CDR1 as LNHNV and CDR2 as YYDKDF (reference sequence). The ends were cut back, 3 bases at V and 3 bases at J, with 9 bases in the middle. The CDR3 is made up of 14 amino acids. The CDR3 is CATSRGNSGNTIYF. For the CDR3, the DNA is TGTGCCACCAGCAGGGGAAACAGTGGAAACACCATATATTTT. Full variable domain (remainder filled in from reference TRBV15 and TRBJ1-3): DAMVIQNPRYQVTQFGKPVTLSCSQTLNHNVMYWYQQKSSQAPKLLFHYYDKDFNNEADTPDNFQSRRPNTSFCFLDIRSPGLGDTAMYLCATSRGNSGNTIYFGEGSWLTVV.

This clonotype came up a few times. This chain joins TRBV19 and TRBJ1-2; no clear D gene. Germline-derived CDR1 and CDR2 are LNHDA and SQIVND (reference sequence). The length of the CDR3 is 14 residues. Deletions cut 6 bases from V and 3 bases from J, with 14 bases between. The CDR3 protein is CASSDRSGDYGYTF. In DNA form, the CDR3 reads TGTGCCAGTAGCGACCGTTCGGGAGACTATGGCTACACCTTC.

This clonotype came up many times. This sequence joins TRBV7-9 and TRBJ1-2; D remains ambiguous. Between the trimmed V and J ends, which lost 1 base and 2 bases, there was a span of 11 bases. The CDR3 has 15 amino acids. Per the germline V gene, CDR1 is SEHNR and CDR2 is FQNEAQ (reference sequence). The CDR3 DNA follows: TGTGCCAGCAGCTTAGGGGGTGACGGGAACTATGGCTACACCTTC. Protein: CASSLGGDGNYGYTF. Complete variable domain (other parts from reference TRBV7-9 and TRBJ1-2): DTGVSQNPRHKITKRGQNVTFRCDPISEHNRLYWYRQTLGQGPEFLTYFQNEAQLEKSRLLSDRFSAERPKGSFSTLEIQRTEQGDSAMYLCASSLGGDGNYGYTFGSGTRLTVV.

This clonotype has ten or more counts. The rearrangement joins TRBV11-2 to TRBJ2-1, with D possibly matching TRBD2 (6 bases). Trimming shortened V by 4 bases and J by 9 bases, and 22 bases separated the two germline ends. Germline V gene sequence: CDR1 SGHAT, CDR2 FQNNGV. The CDR3 is 16 amino acids. The CDR3 is CASSSRDGGGLGEQFF. The CDR3 nucleotides are TGTGCCAGCAGCTCCCGGGACGGGGGTGGGTTAGGTGAGCAGTTCTTC.

The chain combines TRBV20-1 with TRBJ2-7, with unresolved D. Trimming removed 6 bases at V and 1 base at J, with 16 bases between. This CDR3 is 14 amino acids long. Germline assignment: CDR1 DFQATT and CDR2 SNEGSKA (reference sequence). CDR3 in amino acids: CSAPFRTNSYEQYF. The CDR3 bases are TGCAGTGCCCCCTTCCGCACGAATTCCTACGAGCAGTACTTC.

Many counts were recorded for this clonotype. The J gene is TRBJ2-1, the V gene TRBV6-1, with a weak D call TRBD1 (6 bases). Trimming pared 4 bases from V and 8 bases from J, leaving 15 bases between. The CDR3 has 14 residues. Germline V lookup: CDR1 MNHNS, CDR2 SASEGT. The CDR3 spells CASSVVGQPHEQFF. The CDR3 region has the DNA TGTGCCAGCAGTGTTGTGGGACAACCGCATGAGCAGTTCTTC.

This clonotype was counted at least ten times. The chain combines TRBV7-8 with TRBJ2-7; TRBD2 agrees at 9 bases. The CDR3 is made up of 16 amino acids. Looked up from germline, CDR1 is SGHVS and CDR2 is FQNEAQ. V lost 6 bases to trimming and J lost 4 bases; unmatched junction nucleotides: 13. The CDR3 region has the DNA TGTGCCAGCAGTTCAGCTACCCTGCGGGAGGGATACGAGCAGTACTTC. As protein: CASSSATLREGYEQYF.

This clonotype was picked up a small number of times. The J gene is TRBJ1-2, the V gene TRBV29-1; 9 bases align to TRBD1. Germline trimming cut 7 bases from V and 8 bases from J; bases unmatched to any gene: 11. The CDR3 is made up of 13 amino acids. From germline, CDR1 is SQVTM and CDR2 ANQGSEA. The CDR3 spells CSAGTGTPSGYTF. The CDR3 DNA is TGCAGCGCTGGGACAGGGACCCCTTCAGGCTACACCTTC. The complete variable domain, with remaining parts taken from reference TRBV29-1 and TRBJ1-2, reads SAVISQKPSRDICQRGTSLTIQCQVDSQVTMMFWYRQQPGQSLTLIATANQGSEATYESGFVIDKFPISRPNLTFSTLTVSNMSPEDSSIYLCSAGTGTPSGYTFGSGTRLTVV.

Remarks on this clonotype: An end of the junction differs from the germline gene, which may be a read error. The chain couples TRBV12-3 or TRBV12-4 to TRBJ2-7; 11 bases match TRBD1. The CDR3 is 14 amino acids. The CDR3 protein is CASKMGQGVYEQCF. Here the CDR3 DNA reads TGTGCCAGCAAGATGGGACAGGGGGTGTACGAGCAGTGCTTC.

The count of this clonotype is one. The rearrangement uses TRBV12-3 or TRBV12-4 and TRBJ2-3; D is unresolved. The V gene lost 3 bases and the J gene lost 1 base, with 11 bases spanning the gap. There are 15 residues in the CDR3. DNA for the CDR3: TGTGCCAGCAGTTTGGACCGTCTGGGCACAGATACGCAGTATTTT. It specifies CASSLDRLGTDTQYF.

This chain links TRBV30 with TRBJ1-6, with D unclear. CDR1 is GTSNPN and CDR2 is SVGIG in the germline V gene (reference sequence). This CDR3 is 13 amino acids long. The V gene lost 4 bases and the J gene lost 7 bases, with 11 bases spanning the gap. CDR3 DNA sequence: TGTGCCTGGACGGGCAGGCGGAATTCACCCCTCCACTTT. As protein: CAWTGRRNSPLHF.

This clonotype has at least ten counts. The chain couples TRBV27 to TRBJ2-1; TRBD2 matches 10 bases. Germline assignment: CDR1 MNHEY and CDR2 SMNVEV (reference sequence). With 0 bases clipped from V and 8 bases from J, the junction kept 13 bases outside the gene matches. This CDR3 spans 18 amino acids. CDR3 sequence: CASSLSIRASGRVDEQFF. Written as DNA, the CDR3 is TGTGCCAGCAGTTTATCGATCAGGGCTAGCGGGAGAGTCGATGAGCAGTTCTTC.

The rearrangement joins TRBV19 to TRBJ2-7; 9 nucleotides agree with TRBD2. CDR1 and CDR2 from the germline V gene are LNHDA and SQIVND (reference sequence). This CDR3 comprises 17 residues. Losses at the gene ends were 9 bases for V and 1 base for J; bases not matched to a gene: 16. In nucleotides, the CDR3 is TGTGCCAGCGGGGGGGTAGCGGGAGTGTTAGGATCCTACGAGCAGTACTTC. It is translated as CASGGVAGVLGSYEQYF.

This clonotype was counted ten times or more. The chain links TRBV11-2 to TRBJ2-7; 11 bases fit TRBD2. Per the germline V gene, CDR1 is SGHAT and CDR2 is FQNNGV. J lost 3 bases, V lost 3 bases, and 10 bases had no gene match. This CDR3 has 17 residues. The CDR3 DNA sequence: TGTGCCAGCAGCTTTAAACTAGCGGGAGAGGGGGTCTACGAGCAGTACTTC. Its translation is CASSFKLAGEGVYEQYF.

V and J are TRBV3-1 and TRBJ1-1; tentative D call: TRBD1 (5 bases). CDR1 and CDR2 (germline): LGHDT, YNNKEL (reference sequence). The CDR3 totals 15 residues. V dropped 4 bases and J dropped 4 bases, with 16 bases sitting between them. In DNA, the CDR3 is TGTGCCAGCAGCCCTTTGAGGGGCCGGGGCACTGAAGCTTTCTTT. It is translated as CASSPLRGRGTEAFF.

This clonotype was counted a few times. The V call is TRBV19, the J call TRBJ1-2; 7 positions match TRBD1. CDR3 length: 14 amino acids. J gave up 8 bases and V 6 bases, and 12 bases lay outside the gene matches. Looked up from germline, CDR1 is LNHDA and CDR2 is SQIVND (reference sequence). The chain's CDR3 is CASSRGQDIMGYTF. In DNA, the CDR3 is TGTGCCAGTAGCCGTGGACAGGACATTATGGGCTACACCTTC.

The chain joins TRBV6-2 or TRBV6-3 to TRBJ2-1, with 7 bases identical to TRBD2. Germline CDR1 MNHEY, CDR2 SVGEGT. The CDR3 contains 16 residues. With V trimmed by 3 bases and J by 0 bases, 5 bases remained unmatched. The CDR3 is CASSYWGGSSYNEQFF. Here the CDR3 DNA reads TGTGCCAGCAGTTATTGGGGCGGGAGCTCCTACAATGAGCAGTTCTTC.

As to this clonotype: Relative to the germline gene, one junction end is altered; a read error may explain this. V usage is TRBV5-1 and J usage is TRBJ2-3; D ambiguous. The CDR3 extends over 14 amino acids. Germline values: CDR1 SGHRS, CDR2 YFSETQ. In DNA, the CDR3 is TGCGCCAGCGGCTTGTCCTCCAGCACAGATACGCAGTATTTT. It yields the protein CASGLSSSTDTQYF.

This clonotype was picked up many times. V gene TRBV30 combines with J gene TRBJ2-2; the D gene is possibly TRBD2 (5 bases). The CDR3 runs to 15 residues. Trimming took 5 bases from V and 3 from J, leaving 16 bases between them. Germline loops: CDR1 GTSNPN, CDR2 SVGIG (reference sequence). For the CDR3, the DNA is TGTGCCTGGGGGAGAGGGCAGGCGTACACCGGGGAGCTGTTTTTT. This gives the protein CAWGRGQAYTGELFF.

This clonotype has a count of ten or more. The chain has TRBV28 and TRBJ2-4, with D maybe TRBD1 (6 bases). CDR3 length: 18 residues. Trimming removed 4 bases from V and 0 bases from J, with 19 bases in between. Germline lookup yields CDR1 MDHEN and CDR2 SYDVKM. CDR3 DNA sequence: TGTGCCAGCAGTTCTGCCCTCAGGGGATTTTTAGCCAAAAACATTCAGTACTTC. Its translation: CASSSALRGFLAKNIQYF. The full variable domain, completed using reference TRBV28 and TRBJ2-4, is DVKVTQSSRYLVKRTGEKVFLECVQDMDHENMFWYRQDPGLGLRLIYFSYDVKMKEKGDIPEGYSVSREKKERFSLILESASTNQTSMYLCASSSALRGFLAKNIQYFGAGTRLSVL.

This clonotype came up many times. V usage is TRBV12-3 or TRBV12-4 and J usage is TRBJ2-7; unclear D gene. This CDR3 contains 12 residues. Trimming cost V 5 bases and J 6 bases, with 11 bases left between them. The CDR3 here is CASSIQFSEQYF. CDR3 in DNA: TGTGCCAGCAGTATTCAGTTTAGCGAGCAGTACTTC.

In this sample, this clonotype turned up many times. The chain links TRBV20-1 to TRBJ2-2; no firm D call. Germline CDR1 and CDR2: DFQATT and SNEGSKA (reference sequence). The CDR3 sequence is 16 residues long. With 0 bases removed from V and 0 bases from J, the gap between germline ends came to 11 bases. CDR3 DNA sequence: TGCAGTGCTAGAGATCAAGTGAGTTCGAACACCGGGGAGCTGTTTTTT. This gives the protein CSARDQVSSNTGELFF.

This clonotype was observed at least ten times. CDR3 sequence (DNA): TGTGCCAGCAGCCCTCGGGCGACAGGGATGGGTACCGGGGAGCTGTTTTTT. Translating it yields CASSPRATGMGTGELFF. The V gene is TRBV3-1, the J gene TRBJ2-2, with 7 bases identical to TRBD1. The V gene's germline CDR1 is LGHDT and CDR2 YNNKEL (reference sequence). V was pared by 4 bases and J by 5 bases, with 13 bases of the junction left unmatched. The CDR3 has 17 residues.

This clonotype came up many times. This chain links TRBV7-9 with TRBJ1-1; no clear D. There are 14 residues in the CDR3. Germline assignment: CDR1 SEHNR and CDR2 FQNEAQ (reference sequence). V lost 8 bases and J lost 3, with 16 bases in between. The CDR3 sequence: CASHPPGLDTEAFF. CDR3 nucleotides: TGTGCCAGCCACCCCCCGGGTCTTGACACTGAAGCTTTCTTT. The whole variable domain, filled in from reference TRBV7-9 and TRBJ1-1, reads DTGVSQNPRHKITKRGQNVTFRCDPISEHNRLYWYRQTLGQGPEFLTYFQNEAQLEKSRLLSDRFSAERPKGSFSTLEIQRTEQGDSAMYLCASHPPGLDTEAFFGQGTRLTVV.